Included here is one T cell receptor beta chain sequence, with context. The clone's antigen remains unknown. Per-base quality was not reported, and no clone a single base away is much larger than it. For sequencing of the TCRbeta CDR3 region, genomic DNA was extracted from the sorted cells. The immunoSEQ Assay was used for sequencing of TCRbeta CDR3 regions. TCRdb retrieved this table from immuneACCESS and kept in-frame rearrangements only. Not all clones are present; in checked studies, unresolved V genes account for under half, and no reason is known for the remainder. For this sample the table gives over 45,000 clones, of which around nine tenths were detected only once. The ten largest clonotypes hold 13% to 15% of the sample. The entry originates in a study of OX40 agonist ivuxolimab in advanced cancers. General notes on the study: Ivuxolimab was a fully human IgG2 agonistic monoclonal antibody targeting the costimulatory receptor OX40 (CD134). Intravenous ivuxolimab was administered to patients every 2 weeks at six dose levels: 0.01, 0.1, 0.3, 1.5, 3 and 10 mg/kg. Among the roughly 52 dose-escalation patients, around 20 had hepatocellular carcinoma, roughly 15 melanoma, 9 renal cell carcinoma and 9 head and neck cancer. In the dose-escalation cohort, over 65% of patients were male, and the mean age was approximately 60 years, with a range of roughly 20 to 80. Patients were allowed to have had prior anti-PD-1, anti-PD-L1 or anti-CTLA-4 therapy, and approximately 43% of the dose-escalation patients had previously received checkpoint inhibitors. Partial responses occurred in three dose-escalation patients, of whom one had hepatocellular carcinoma and two had cutaneous melanoma. Peripheral TCRbeta sequencing aimed to test whether ivuxolimab altered TCR sequence diversity and caused clonal T-cell expansion. The paper covers the monotherapy dose-escalation part of the phase I ivuxolimab trial, which included N of about 50 patients.

The CDR3 runs 14 residues from the cysteine to the phenylalanine. Of the read, only the CDR3 DNA is kept; its 42 bases are in frame from base 1. V sheds 5 bases and J sheds 4 bases, leaving 13 bases between their ends. Sequences SGHTA (CDR1) and FQGTGA (CDR2) are obtained from the germline V gene. The trial excluded patients who had a history of autoimmune disease or who were on systemic immunosuppression. Peripheral blood for TCR sequencing was collected from all dose cohorts at baseline, on cycle 4 day 1, and on cycle 7 day 1. Samples were obtained from an open-label, multicenter, first-in-human phase I dose-escalation trial of ivuxolimab. Adults with locally advanced or metastatic melanoma, renal cell, hepatocellular, or head and neck squamous cell carcinoma were enrolled in the trial. Before TCR sequencing, CD4+ T cells and CD8+ T cells were sorted from peripheral blood as separate populations.

Paper-wide results and their limitations: At doses of 0.1 to 3.0 mg/kg, clonal expansion of both CD4+ and CD8+ blood T cells was observed from baseline to week 6. After ivuxolimab, expanded clones were on average more numerous among CD8+ T cells than among CD4+ T cells. In partial responders in the 0.1-3.0 mg/kg groups, normalized peripheral clonal expansion was found to be among the lowest, especially among CD8+ T cells. Low levels of normalized T-cell clonal expansion were also shown by some nonresponding patients. The antigen specificity of the clonally expanded peripheral T cells was not determined.

The sequence is built from TRBV7-3 and TRBJ2-3; no D gene call is confident. This receptor was taken from an adult with an advanced solid tumor such as melanoma, head and neck, liver or kidney cancer. The material sequenced was CD4+ or CD8+ T cells sorted from blood, taken in a trial of the OX40 agonist ivuxolimab. The DNA reads TGTGCCAGCAGCCCTCGCCCAGCGTCAGATACGCAGTATTTT. The encoded protein is CASSPRPASDTQYF.